The 29 T cell receptor beta chains given below trace back to one sample, sequenced in a study of cytomegalovirus exposure and HLA in healthy donors. Both 60 Vbeta primers and 13 Jbeta primers went into the PCR. Data came from immunoSEQ multiplex PCR; TCRdb stores just in-frame clones and leaves some out. The table lists 110,000 or so clones, about 86% of them singletons. The sequencing sample was made of PBMCs. Every receptor here comes from a woman aged 25 to 39 in good health and CMV-seronegative.

V gene TRBV25-1 combines with J gene TRBJ2-1, with unresolved D. The CDR3 loop spans 11 amino acids. V was pared by 4 bases and J by 7 bases, with 5 bases between. CDR1 is MGHDK, CDR2 SYGVNS, per germline. The CDR3 reads CASSASNEQFF. The DNA for the CDR3 is TGTGCCAGCAGTGCGAGTAATGAGCAGTTCTTC.

This chain joins TRBV10-3 and TRBJ2-1; TRBD1 agrees at 7 bases. The CDR3 runs 16 residues. CDR1 is ENHRY and CDR2 is SYGVKD in the germline V gene. The ends lost 2 bases at V and 4 bases at J; junction bases unmatched: 8. CDR3 in DNA: TGTGCCATCAGTGAGCCTCTCGGGACAGATTACAATGAGCAGTTCTTC. Translation: CAISEPLGTDYNEQFF.

This chain joins TRBV27 and TRBJ2-3; D perhaps matches TRBD2 (6 bases). The CDR3 loop spans 14 amino acids. Trimming removed 5 bases from V and 2 bases from J, with 11 bases in between. In germline, CDR1 is MNHEY, CDR2 SMNVEV (reference sequence). DNA for the CDR3: TGTGCCAGCAGTGGGGACTCCTACACAGATACGCAGTATTTT. This codes for CASSGDSYTDTQYF.

The chain carries TRBV19 and TRBJ1-3; no firm D call. Trimming removed 4 bases from V and 0 bases from J, with 16 bases in between. CDR3 length: 17 residues. CDR1 LNHDA and CDR2 SQIVND come from the germline V gene (reference sequence). CDR3 amino acids: CASSSRRSLASGNTIYF. CDR3 coding DNA: TGTGCCAGTAGTAGTAGACGGTCGCTAGCCTCTGGAAACACCATATATTTT.

This clone was recorded once. This chain links TRBV5-1 with TRBJ1-5; 7 positions agree with TRBD1. Losses at the gene ends were 4 bases for V and 3 bases for J; bases not matched to a gene: 7. Germline loops: CDR1 SGHRS, CDR2 YFSETQ. The CDR3 extends over 15 amino acids. CDR3 sequence (DNA): TGCGCCAGCAGCACCGACGGACAGGTCAATCAGCCCCAGCATTTT. It specifies CASSTDGQVNQPQHF.

CDR3 in DNA: TGTGCCAGCAGCCAAGACAGGGTGAACACCGGGGAGCTGTTTTTT. It specifies CASSQDRVNTGELFF. This rearrangement joins TRBV14 to TRBJ2-2; D perhaps matches TRBD1 (5 bases). Germline V gene lookup returns CDR1 SGHDN and CDR2 FVKESK. V lost 0 bases and J lost 1, with 6 bases in between. The CDR3 spans 15 residues.

This clone was counted between two and nine times. This rearrangement joins TRBV10-3 to TRBJ1-1, with a tentative D call TRBD1 (6 bases). The CDR3 totals 16 residues. Germline assignment: CDR1 ENHRY and CDR2 SYGVKD. Trimming shortened V by 11 bases and J by 3 bases, and 25 bases separated the two germline ends. CDR3 protein: CAPTIRDTPSDTEAFF. CDR3 coding DNA: TGTGCCCCGACGATCCGGGACACCCCTTCGGACACTGAAGCTTTCTTT.

This chain connects TRBV30 to TRBJ2-1; D is undetermined. Germline V gene sequence: CDR1 GTSNPN, CDR2 SVGIG (reference sequence). The CDR3 loop spans 14 amino acids. V dropped 3 bases and J dropped 9 bases, with 18 bases sitting between them. The CDR3 sequence: CAWSPAPRRGEQFF. The CDR3 region has the DNA TGTGCCTGGAGCCCCGCACCCCGACGCGGTGAGCAGTTCTTC.

This clone was counted between two and nine times. The rearrangement uses TRBV9 and TRBJ1-1; D not resolved. The CDR3 is 15 amino acids. Germline CDR1 is SGDLS and CDR2 is YYNGEE. The V gene lost 0 bases and the J gene lost 5 bases, with 14 bases spanning the gap. The DNA of the CDR3 is TGTGCCAGCAGCGTAGTTTCAGACGGGAGGACTGAAGCTTTCTTT. Translating it yields CASSVVSDGRTEAFF.

The rearrangement joins TRBV5-4 to TRBJ2-7; TRBD1 matches 8 bases. The assigned J gene may be wrong: the sequence end matches TRBJ2-5 better. The CDR3 loop spans 16 amino acids. Per the germline V gene, CDR1 is SGHNT and CDR2 is YYREEE (reference sequence). The CDR3 nucleotides are TGTGCCAGCAGCCTGAAGAACTTTGACAGGGGAGGGACCCAGTACTTC. Amino acid sequence: CASSLKNFDRGGTQYF.

The chain joins TRBV2 to TRBJ1-2; 8 bases are shared with TRBD1. The germline gives CDR1 SNHLY, CDR2 FYNNEI. Losses at the gene ends were 4 bases for V and 4 bases for J; bases not matched to a gene: 2. This CDR3 comprises 13 residues. CDR3 amino acids: CASSATGAYGYTF. CDR3 coding DNA: TGTGCCAGCAGTGCGACAGGGGCCTATGGCTACACCTTC.

The chain is built from TRBV6-6 and TRBJ1-6, with D possibly TRBD1 on 5 matching bases. The CDR3 has 16 amino acids. Germline assignment: CDR1 MNHNY and CDR2 SVGAGI (reference sequence). V gave up 0 bases and J gave up 10 bases, with 16 bases separating them. CDR3 region: CASSYSEPGGGSPLHF. CDR3 coding DNA: TGTGCCAGCAGTTACTCCGAACCTGGGGGAGGGTCACCCCTCCACTTT.

The CDR3 region has the DNA TGTGCCAGCAGCTGGGACGCCGGGGGAAGCTACACCTTC. Amino acids: CASSWDAGGSYTF. The chain carries TRBV7-3 and TRBJ1-2, with D perhaps TRBD1 (5 bases). The CDR3 spans 13 residues. Germline loops: CDR1 SGHTA, CDR2 FQGTGA. V was shortened by 4 bases and J by 9 bases, with 15 bases between the two germline ends.

The DNA for the CDR3 is TGTGCTAGTGGTCCAGGGGGTTCTGGAAACACCATATATTTT. This sequence encodes CASGPGGSGNTIYF. The chain joins TRBV12-5 to TRBJ1-3; 7 positions agree with TRBD1. The junction had 2 bases not matched to a gene; V was cut back by 5 bases and J by 1 base. CDR3 length: 14 amino acids. In germline, CDR1 is LGHNT, CDR2 FRNRAP.

The J gene is TRBJ2-7, the V gene TRBV7-2; 8 bases are shared with TRBD1. This CDR3 has 17 amino acids. CDR1 and CDR2 (germline): SGHTA, FQGNSA. The junction had 14 bases not matched to a gene; V was cut back by 1 base and J by 6 bases. The CDR3 reads CASSLDRRQGLQGEQYF. CDR3 sequence (DNA): TGTGCCAGCAGCTTAGACAGAAGACAGGGGCTCCAGGGCGAGCAGTACTTC.

J is TRBJ2-3 and V is TRBV27, with TRBD2 matching over 7 bases. In germline, CDR1 is MNHEY, CDR2 SMNVEV (reference sequence). The CDR3 covers 18 residues. The V gene end was trimmed by 2 bases and the J gene end by 0 bases; junction bases not matched to a gene: 11. The CDR3 DNA sequence: TGTGCCAGCAGTTTACGCCCCTCTAGCGGTTCTAGCACAGATACGCAGTATTTT. Its translation is CASSLRPSSGSSTDTQYF.

Notes on this clone: An end of the junction differs from the germline gene, which may be a read error. The gene calls are TRBV7-9 and TRBJ2-7, with TRBD2 matching over 8 bases. The CDR3 spans 13 residues. Germline V gene sequence: CDR1 SEHNR, CDR2 FQNEAQ (reference sequence). In nucleotides, the CDR3 is TGTTCCAGCAGCACTAGCGGAAACTACGAGCAGTACTTC. Protein sequence: CSSSTSGNYEQYF.

The CDR3: CASSSTSGSYEQYF. For the CDR3, the DNA is TGTGCCAGCAGCTCGACTAGCGGCTCCTACGAGCAGTACTTC. The V and J genes are TRBV7-3 and TRBJ2-7, with 9 bases fitting TRBD2. After removal of 4 bases from V and 0 bases from J, the junction contained 1 base not matched to a gene. The CDR3 runs 14 residues. Germline V gene lookup returns CDR1 SGHTA and CDR2 FQGTGA.

The V gene is TRBV7-3, the J gene TRBJ2-3, with 8 bases lining up with TRBD2. V lost 1 base, J lost 1 base, and 7 bases stayed unmatched. The CDR3 runs to 17 residues. Germline CDR1 is SGHTA and CDR2 is FQGTGA. Written as DNA, the CDR3 is TGTGCCAGCAGCTTAAGGGGTTTAGCGGGGCGCACAGATACGCAGTATTTT. Residues: CASSLRGLAGRTDTQYF.

The chain combines TRBV9 with TRBJ2-1; D possibly corresponds to TRBD2 (6 bases). Germline CDR1 and CDR2: SGDLS and YYNGEE. V gave up 6 bases and J gave up 3 bases, with 19 bases separating them. CDR3 length: 16 amino acids. The CDR3 sequence: CASTKRGDSNYNEQFF. The CDR3, as DNA: TGTGCCAGCACCAAAAGAGGGGACTCCAACTACAATGAGCAGTTCTTC. Full variable domain (outside the CDR3, taken from reference TRBV9 and TRBJ2-1): DSGVTQTPKHLITATGQRVTLRCSPRSGDLSVYWYQQSLDQGLQFLIQYYNGEERAKGNILERFSAQQFPDLHSELNLSSLELGDSALYFCASTKRGDSNYNEQFFGPGTRLTVL.

The chain links TRBV11-1 to TRBJ2-1; 9 nucleotides line up with TRBD2. The V gene's germline CDR1 is SGHAT and CDR2 FQDESV (reference sequence). This CDR3 comprises 14 residues. V lost 5 bases to trimming and J lost 2 bases; unmatched junction nucleotides: 1. In DNA, the CDR3 is TGTGCCAGCAGCCGACTAGCGGCCTACAATGAGCAGTTCTTC. Amino acid sequence: CASSRLAAYNEQFF.

CDR3 nucleotides: TGCAGCGTTGCCTTCTTTGGGGCCAACGTCCTGACTTTC. It is translated as CSVAFFGANVLTF. The chain uses TRBV29-1 and TRBJ2-6; no clear D. V lost 4 bases to trimming and J lost 3 bases, with 7 bases between them. Germline V CDR1 and CDR2: SQVTM, ANQGSEA. This CDR3 has 13 residues.

This sequence joins TRBV7-9 and TRBJ2-2; 8 bases align to TRBD1. The CDR3 extends over 18 amino acids. V was clipped by 5 bases and J by 1 base; unmatched bases: 12. Germline lookup yields CDR1 SEHNR and CDR2 FQNEAQ (reference sequence). CDR3 coding DNA: TGTGCCAGCAGCCGTACGGTGCTCGGACAGGGGAACACCGGGGAGCTGTTTTTT. It yields the protein CASSRTVLGQGNTGELFF.

This chain connects TRBV27 to TRBJ2-1; weak D call: TRBD1 (6 bases). The germline V and J ends were trimmed by 8 bases and 0 bases, with 14 bases remaining between them. This CDR3 is built from 15 residues. Germline CDR1 reads MNHEY; CDR2 reads SMNVEV (reference sequence). CDR3 DNA: TGTGCCAGCTCCCCCGAAGGGGGCTCCTACAATGAGCAGTTCTTC. Translation: CASSPEGGSYNEQFF.

J is TRBJ2-1 and V is TRBV5-4, with 8 bases aligning to TRBD2. Germline V CDR1 and CDR2: SGHNT, YYREEE (reference sequence). The CDR3 is 16 residues long. The ends lost 0 bases at V and 2 bases at J; junction bases unmatched: 4. The CDR3 bases are TGTGCCAGCAGCTTGGCCCGGGGACTAGCCTACAATGAGCAGTTCTTC. Protein sequence: CASSLARGLAYNEQFF.

CDR3 in DNA: TGTGCCAGCAGACAGGATAGGACAGGGCAAGGTGAAAAACTGTTTTTT. This gives the protein CASRQDRTGQGEKLFF. V usage is TRBV6-6 and J usage is TRBJ1-4; 8 bases are shared with TRBD1. Germline V gene sequence: CDR1 MNHNY, CDR2 SVGAGI (reference sequence). V lost 6 bases, J lost 7 bases, and 13 bases stayed unmatched. The CDR3 loop spans 16 amino acids.

The chain uses TRBV19 and TRBJ1-5; D might be TRBD1 (6 bases). The V end lost 4 bases, the J end lost 4 bases, and 17 bases lay between the germline ends. CDR3 length: 16 amino acids. The germline V gene encodes CDR1 LNHDA and CDR2 SQIVND (reference sequence). CDR3 DNA: TGTGCCAGTAGTAGGGGGGGCAGTTCCCCTAATCAGCCCCAGCATTTT. Protein: CASSRGGSSPNQPQHF.

This clone was recorded a few times. The genes are TRBV19 and TRBJ1-2, with D maybe TRBD1 (6 bases). V was clipped by 8 bases and J by 0 bases, with 22 bases between them. CDR3 length equals 17 residues. Germline-derived CDR1 and CDR2 are LNHDA and SQIVND (reference sequence). The CDR3 is CASLPGQTFATNYGYTF. Here the CDR3 DNA reads TGTGCCAGTCTGCCGGGACAAACATTCGCAACTAACTATGGCTACACCTTC.

This rearrangement joins TRBV7-7 to TRBJ1-1; maybe TRBD1 (5 bases). Trimming cost V 5 bases and J 5 bases, with 12 bases left between them. Per the germline V gene, CDR1 is SSHAT and CDR2 is FNYEAQ (reference sequence). The CDR3 runs to 13 residues. CDR3 sequence: CASSPRGGTEAFF. The CDR3 DNA reads TGTGCCAGCAGCCCCCGCGGGGGGACTGAAGCTTTCTTT. The full variable domain, its missing parts supplied by reference TRBV7-7 and TRBJ1-1, is GAGVSQSPRYKVTKRGQDVTLRCDPISSHATLYWYQQALGQGPEFLTYFNYEAQPDKSGLPSDRFSAERPEGSISTLTIQRTEQRDSAMYRCASSPRGGTEAFFGQGTRLTVV.